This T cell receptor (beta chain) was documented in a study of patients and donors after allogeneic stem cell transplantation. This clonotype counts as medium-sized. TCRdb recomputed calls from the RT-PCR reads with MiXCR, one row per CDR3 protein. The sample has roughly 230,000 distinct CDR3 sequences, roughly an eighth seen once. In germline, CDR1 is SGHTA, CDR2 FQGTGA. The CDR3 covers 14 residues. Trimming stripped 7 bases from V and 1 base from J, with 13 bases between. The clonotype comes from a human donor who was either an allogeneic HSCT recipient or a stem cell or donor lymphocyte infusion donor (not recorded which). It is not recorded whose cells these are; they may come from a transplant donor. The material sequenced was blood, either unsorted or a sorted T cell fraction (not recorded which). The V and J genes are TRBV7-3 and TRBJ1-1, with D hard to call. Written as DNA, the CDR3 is TGTGCCAGCAAACGGCTCGCAGAGAACACTGAAGCTTTCTTT. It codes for CASKRLAENTEAFF. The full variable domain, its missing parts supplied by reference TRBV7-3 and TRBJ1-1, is GAGVSQTPSNKVTEKGKYVELRCDPISGHTALYWYRQSLGQGPEFLIYFQGTGAADDSGLPNDRFFAVRPEGSVSTLKIQRTERGDSAVYLCASKRLAENTEAFFGQGTRLTVV.